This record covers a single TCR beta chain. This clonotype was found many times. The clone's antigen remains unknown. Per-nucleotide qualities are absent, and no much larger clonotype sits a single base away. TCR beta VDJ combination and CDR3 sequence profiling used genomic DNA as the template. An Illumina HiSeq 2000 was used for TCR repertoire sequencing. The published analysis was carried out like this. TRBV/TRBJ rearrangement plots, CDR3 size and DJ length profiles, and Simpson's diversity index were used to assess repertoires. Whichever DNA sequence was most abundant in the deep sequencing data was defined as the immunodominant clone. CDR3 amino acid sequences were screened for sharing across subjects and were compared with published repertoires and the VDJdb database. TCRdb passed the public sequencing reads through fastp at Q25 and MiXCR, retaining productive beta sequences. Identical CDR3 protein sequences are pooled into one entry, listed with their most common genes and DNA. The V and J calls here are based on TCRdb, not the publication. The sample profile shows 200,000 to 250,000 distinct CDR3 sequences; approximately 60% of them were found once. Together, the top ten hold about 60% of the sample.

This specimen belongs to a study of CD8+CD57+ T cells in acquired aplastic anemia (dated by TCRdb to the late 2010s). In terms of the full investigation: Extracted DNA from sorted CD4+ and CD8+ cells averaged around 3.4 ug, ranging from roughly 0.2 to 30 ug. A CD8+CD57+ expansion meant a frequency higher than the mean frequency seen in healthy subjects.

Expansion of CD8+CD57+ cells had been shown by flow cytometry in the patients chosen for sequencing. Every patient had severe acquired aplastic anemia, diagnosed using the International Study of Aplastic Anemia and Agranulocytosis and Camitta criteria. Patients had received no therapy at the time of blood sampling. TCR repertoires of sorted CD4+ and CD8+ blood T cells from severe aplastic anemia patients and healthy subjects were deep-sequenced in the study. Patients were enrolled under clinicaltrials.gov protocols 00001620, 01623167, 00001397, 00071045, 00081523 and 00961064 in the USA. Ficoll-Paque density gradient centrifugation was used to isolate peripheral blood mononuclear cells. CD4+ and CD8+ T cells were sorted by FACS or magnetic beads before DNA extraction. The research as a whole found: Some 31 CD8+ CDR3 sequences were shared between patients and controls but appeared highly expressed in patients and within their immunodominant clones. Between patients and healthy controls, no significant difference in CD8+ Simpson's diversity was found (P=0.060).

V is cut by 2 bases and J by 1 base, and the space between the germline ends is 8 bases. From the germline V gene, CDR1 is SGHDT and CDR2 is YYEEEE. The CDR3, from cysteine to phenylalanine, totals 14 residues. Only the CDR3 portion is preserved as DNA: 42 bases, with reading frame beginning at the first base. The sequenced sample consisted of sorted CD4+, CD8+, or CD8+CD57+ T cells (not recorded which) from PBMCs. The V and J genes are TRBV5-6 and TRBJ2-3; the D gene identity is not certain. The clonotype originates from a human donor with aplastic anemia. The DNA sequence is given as TGTGCCAGCAGCTTCGGTGGGGGCACAGATACGCAGTATTTT. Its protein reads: CASSFGGGTDTQYF.